The 28 T cell receptor beta chains listed next were all sequenced from one sample in a study of T cells in Graves' hyperthyroidism and ophthalmopathy. RNA transcripts yielded amplified TCR beta CDR3 regions. HTBI primers were employed in a first-round RT-PCR of the TCR CDR3. MiXCR, applied by TCRdb to the multiplex PCR reads, yields one record per CDR3 protein. The sample consists of 480,000 or so distinct CDR3 sequences, over 35% of them appearing once. Sequencing used peripheral blood or thyroid tissue (not recorded which). The receptor source for this set is an adult woman with Graves' disease, either hyperthyroidism or ophthalmopathy (not recorded which).

Ten or more counts support this clonotype. This sequence joins TRBV20-1 and TRBJ2-5; 9 nucleotides align to TRBD2. Losses at the gene ends were 6 bases for V and 4 bases for J; bases not matched to a gene: 15. The CDR3 sequence is 16 residues long. Germline CDR1 reads DFQATT; CDR2 reads SNEGSKA (reference sequence). The CDR3 region is CSAQGGTSRGTETQYF. The CDR3 DNA reads TGCAGTGCCCAGGGGGGGACTAGCAGGGGAACAGAGACCCAGTACTTC.

This clonotype has a count of ten or more. The chain combines TRBV20-1 with TRBJ2-2; TRBD1 agrees at 8 bases. CDR3 size: 15 residues. CDR1 and CDR2 (germline): DFQATT, SNEGSKA (reference sequence). J lost 3 bases, V lost 3 bases, and 6 bases had no gene match. The CDR3 protein is CSASRGQEYTGELFF. As DNA, the CDR3 is TGCAGTGCTAGTAGGGGACAGGAGTACACCGGGGAGCTGTTTTTT.

The sample holds many counts of this clonotype. The chain employs TRBV20-1 and TRBJ1-6; D is perhaps TRBD1 (5 bases). Per the germline V gene, CDR1 is DFQATT and CDR2 is SNEGSKA (reference sequence). V lost 5 bases and J lost 9, with 20 bases in between. CDR3 length: 15 residues. CDR3 bases: TGCAGTGCTCGAAGGGGAGGTTTTGGTAGTTCACCCCTCCACTTT. Its protein product is CSARRGGFGSSPLHF.

Many counts were recorded for this clonotype. This chain links TRBV14 with TRBJ1-1, with D perhaps TRBD1 (6 bases). Germline V gives CDR1 SGHDN, CDR2 FVKESK. Trimming removed 1 base at V and 7 bases at J, with 10 bases between. The CDR3 is 13 amino acids. CDR3 residues: CASSQGNRVEAFF. The CDR3 DNA reads as TGTGCCAGCAGCCAAGGGAACAGGGTTGAAGCTTTCTTT.

This chain connects TRBV6-5 to TRBJ2-5; D assignment may be TRBD1 or TRBD2 (5 bases each). The V end lost 6 bases, the J end lost 9 bases, and 20 bases lay between the germline ends. Germline-derived CDR1 and CDR2 are MNHEY and SVGAGI. This CDR3 has 14 amino acids. The CDR3 DNA follows: TGTGCCAGCAGATCCGGGATGGGGGATCAGCCCCAGTACTTC. The encoded protein is CASRSGMGDQPQYF.

The table lists this clonotype with a few counts. J is TRBJ2-5 and V is TRBV12-3 or TRBV12-4, with 7 bases aligning to TRBD1. The CDR3 extends over 14 amino acids. V dropped 3 bases and J dropped 1; count of bases not matched to a gene: 2. CDR3 in amino acids: CASSFDRAQETQYF. CDR3 coding DNA: TGTGCCAGCAGTTTTGACAGGGCCCAAGAGACCCAGTACTTC.

The J gene is TRBJ1-5, the V gene TRBV28; D not certain. Germline-derived CDR1 and CDR2 are MDHEN and SYDVKM. The CDR3 totals 12 residues. Trimming stripped 8 bases from V and 11 bases from J, with 16 bases between. CDR3 in DNA: TGTGCCAGCTTTCTAGGTCTCGGGGCCCAGCATTTT. Encoded protein: CASFLGLGAQHF.

This clonotype appeared many times. This chain links TRBV7-3 with TRBJ2-2; a weak D match, TRBD1 (6 bases). This CDR3 is 14 amino acids long. V lost 4 bases to trimming and J lost 5 bases, with 11 bases between them. Germline loops: CDR1 SGHTA, CDR2 FQGTGA. The CDR3 DNA follows: TGTGCCAGCAGCTCCCACAGGGATACCGGGGAGCTGTTTTTT. Protein: CASSSHRDTGELFF.

As to this clonotype: Given a much more abundant clone one base away, this may be a read error. The chain carries TRBV27 and TRBJ2-5; D uncertain. Germline loops: CDR1 MNHEY, CDR2 SMNVEV (reference sequence). CDR3 length: 13 residues. Here the CDR3 DNA reads TGTGCCGGCAGTCCTTCTTGGGGAGAGACCCAGTACTTC. Protein product: CAGSPSWGETQYF.

This clonotype has just one count. The V gene is TRBV10-3, the J gene TRBJ1-1, with D possibly being TRBD1 (5 bases). The CDR3 has 15 residues. The germline CDR1 and CDR2 sequences are ENHRY and SYGVKD. V lost 7 bases, J lost 4 bases, and 19 bases lay in between. The chain's CDR3 is CAINGQGQTRTEAFF. Written as DNA, the CDR3 is TGTGCCATCAATGGCCAGGGTCAAACGCGCACTGAAGCTTTCTTT.

As concerns this clonotype: The CDR3 carries no conserved terminal phenylalanine or tryptophan, so it likely arises from a read error. The DNA is omitted, as the CDR3 cannot be located on it reliably, and the CDR3 follows TCRdb's listing. The gene calls are TRBV10-3 and TRBJ1-2. The CDR3 length is 12 residues, termini included. CDR1 and CDR2 (germline): ENHRY, SYGVKD. CDR3 in amino acids: CAISESADLFAT.

The chain combines TRBV10-3 with TRBJ2-7, with a possible D match to TRBD2 (7 bases). The CDR3 contains 11 residues. The germline gives CDR1 ENHRY, CDR2 SYGVKD. The CDR3 loop is CAREDSHEQYF. CDR3 in DNA: TGTGCACGGGAGGACAGCCACGAGCAGTACTTC.

With respect to this clonotype: A read error is possible here, since a much larger clone lies one base away. The genes are TRBV12-3 or TRBV12-4 and TRBJ1-3; D not resolved. The CDR3 length is 16 residues. Trimming left V 3 bases short and J 0 bases short, with 12 bases between. CDR3 nucleotide sequence: TGTGCCAGCAGTTTGAGAGAGGTCAGCTCTGGAAACACCATATATTTT. Protein: CASSLREVSSGNTIYF.

The rearrangement links TRBV7-9 to TRBJ1-5, with D uncertain. V was cut by 4 bases and J by 11 bases, with 30 bases left in between. The CDR3 is 18 residues long. CDR1 is SEHNR and CDR2 is FQNEAQ in the germline V gene (reference sequence). The CDR3 reads CASSSPTSGRGREETQHF. The CDR3, as DNA: TGTGCCAGCAGCTCCCCGACTAGCGGGAGAGGAAGGGAAGAGACCCAGCATTTT.

This clonotype was counted between two and nine times. This chain uses TRBV4-1 with TRBJ2-2; TRBD2 might be the D (5 bases). The V and J ends lost 2 bases and 7 bases respectively, with 8 bases between them. The CDR3 sequence is 13 residues long. Germline V gene lookup returns CDR1 MGHRA and CDR2 YSYEKL. The chain's CDR3 is CASSQQGGGELFF. CDR3 DNA: TGCGCCAGCAGCCAACAAGGAGGCGGGGAGCTGTTTTTT.

This clonotype was seen a handful of times. The V call is TRBV18, the J call TRBJ1-5, with D possibly being TRBD1 (5 bases). The V end was cut by 6 bases, the J end by 2 bases, with 14 bases between. Per germline, CDR1 KGHSH and CDR2 LQKENI. CDR3 length equals 15 residues. CDR3: CASSRDRWGNQPQHF. The CDR3 nucleotides are TGTGCCAGCTCCCGGGACCGCTGGGGCAATCAGCCCCAGCATTTT.

This clonotype was recorded at least ten times. The chain is built from TRBV2 and TRBJ1-4; possible D gene TRBD1, 5 bases. Trimming shortened V by 1 base and J by 7 bases, and 13 bases separated the two germline ends. Germline CDR1 is SNHLY and CDR2 is FYNNEI. The CDR3 totals 15 residues. The CDR3: CASSEGQGRSEKLFF. CDR3 coding DNA: TGTGCCAGCAGTGAAGGGCAGGGCCGAAGTGAAAAACTGTTTTTT.

The chain carries TRBV29-1 and TRBJ2-7, with TRBD2 matching over 11 bases. Germline V CDR1 and CDR2: SQVTM, ANQGSEA. The CDR3 runs to 14 residues. Trimming at V came to 8 bases and at J to 3 bases, leaving 9 bases not matched to a gene. The CDR3, as DNA: TGCAGCAGTGCGGGGGGACTAGCGGTCTACGAGCAGTACTTC. Its translation: CSSAGGLAVYEQYF.

This clonotype was counted only a few times. The chain has TRBV20-1 and TRBJ2-5, with 8 bases matching TRBD2. The V gene end was trimmed by 1 base and the J gene end by 5 bases; junction bases not matched to a gene: 3. Germline-derived CDR1 and CDR2 are DFQATT and SNEGSKA (reference sequence). This CDR3 spans 13 amino acids. Written as DNA, the CDR3 is TGCAGTGCTAGAGCGGCGGGAGGTGAGACCCAGTACTTC. Translated: CSARAAGGETQYF.

This clonotype showed up many times. The chain combines TRBV5-1 with TRBJ2-7, with 7 bases lining up with TRBD1. CDR1 is SGHRS and CDR2 is YFSETQ in the germline V gene. Trimming took 4 bases from V and 4 from J; bases not matched to a gene: 8. This CDR3 is 14 amino acids long. CDR3 amino acids: CASSSHRGTYEQYF. In DNA, the CDR3 is TGCGCCAGCAGCAGCCACAGGGGAACTTACGAGCAGTACTTC. Using reference TRBV5-1 and TRBJ2-7 for the parts outside the CDR3, the full variable domain is KAGVTQTPRYLIKTRGQQVTLSCSPISGHRSVSWYQQTPGQGLQFLFEYFSETQRNKGNFPGRFSGRQFSNSRSEMNVSTLELGDSALYLCASSSHRGTYEQYFGPGTRLTVT.

The chain carries TRBV19 and TRBJ1-1, with D uncertain. V was cut by 6 bases and J by 0 bases, with 17 bases left in between. Germline values: CDR1 LNHDA, CDR2 SQIVND (reference sequence). The CDR3 consists of 16 residues. The CDR3 reads CASSSKRRAMNTEAFF. The CDR3 nucleotides read TGTGCCAGTAGCTCCAAACGGCGGGCCATGAACACTGAAGCTTTCTTT.

The table lists this clonotype with a few counts. The chain couples TRBV6-1 to TRBJ2-7, with a tentative D call TRBD1 (6 bases). The CDR3 has 14 residues. Germline-derived CDR1 and CDR2 are MNHNS and SASEGT. V was cut by 5 bases and J by 4 bases, with 15 bases left in between. The CDR3 sequence: CASSYHPQGYEQYF. The CDR3 DNA follows: TGTGCCAGCAGTTACCACCCACAGGGATACGAGCAGTACTTC.

This clonotype showed up many times. The J gene is TRBJ1-1, the V gene TRBV10-3; D is possibly TRBD1 (6 bases). This CDR3 has 14 amino acids. Germline values: CDR1 ENHRY, CDR2 SYGVKD. The V gene lost 6 bases and the J gene lost 4 bases, with 15 bases spanning the gap. CDR3 protein: CAIRGTGQSTEAFF. The CDR3, as DNA: TGTGCCATCAGGGGCACAGGGCAGAGCACTGAAGCTTTCTTT.

The sample holds many counts of this clonotype. V usage is TRBV5-1 and J usage is TRBJ2-5, with a weak D call TRBD1 (6 bases). The V end was cut by 4 bases, the J end by 2 bases, with 15 bases between. The CDR3 contains 15 residues. Germline V gene sequence: CDR1 SGHRS, CDR2 YFSETQ. CDR3 amino acids: CASSLKQGIQETQYF. The CDR3 coding sequence is TGCGCCAGCAGCCTAAAACAGGGAATTCAAGAGACCCAGTACTTC.

V is TRBV7-9 and J is TRBJ2-7, with D possibly TRBD1 on 5 matching bases. CDR1 and CDR2 from the germline V gene are SEHNR and FQNEAQ (reference sequence). The CDR3 length is 15 residues. Trimming removed 6 bases at V and 0 bases at J, with 15 bases between. This CDR3 is CASSLGPAFSYEQYF. For the CDR3, the DNA is TGTGCCAGCAGTTTGGGGCCAGCTTTCTCCTACGAGCAGTACTTC.

This clonotype came up many times. The chain carries TRBV7-2 and TRBJ1-1; D remains unclear. The V gene lost 3 bases and the J gene lost 9 bases, with 8 bases spanning the gap. Germline loops: CDR1 SGHTA, CDR2 FQGNSA. The CDR3 is 11 amino acids. As DNA, the CDR3 is TGTGCCAGCAGCTTCGACGGAAAAGCTTTCTTT. This translates into CASSFDGKAFF.

This sequence joins TRBV9 and TRBJ1-1; D is undetermined. The germline V gene encodes CDR1 SGDLS and CDR2 YYNGEE. V lost 0 bases and J lost 8, with 17 bases in between. This CDR3 has 15 amino acids. This chain's CDR3 is CASSVVRAPLGEAFF. CDR3 coding DNA: TGTGCCAGCAGCGTAGTACGGGCGCCTCTGGGCGAAGCTTTCTTT.

The chain combines TRBV27 with TRBJ2-5; weak D call: TRBD2 (6 bases). The CDR3 runs to 14 residues. CDR1 is MNHEY and CDR2 is SMNVEV in the germline V gene (reference sequence). V was cut by 5 bases and J by 5 bases, with 15 bases left in between. CDR3 DNA: TGTGCCAGCAGTCCAATCAGGGCGGGGGAGACCCAGTACTTC. This sequence encodes CASSPIRAGETQYF.